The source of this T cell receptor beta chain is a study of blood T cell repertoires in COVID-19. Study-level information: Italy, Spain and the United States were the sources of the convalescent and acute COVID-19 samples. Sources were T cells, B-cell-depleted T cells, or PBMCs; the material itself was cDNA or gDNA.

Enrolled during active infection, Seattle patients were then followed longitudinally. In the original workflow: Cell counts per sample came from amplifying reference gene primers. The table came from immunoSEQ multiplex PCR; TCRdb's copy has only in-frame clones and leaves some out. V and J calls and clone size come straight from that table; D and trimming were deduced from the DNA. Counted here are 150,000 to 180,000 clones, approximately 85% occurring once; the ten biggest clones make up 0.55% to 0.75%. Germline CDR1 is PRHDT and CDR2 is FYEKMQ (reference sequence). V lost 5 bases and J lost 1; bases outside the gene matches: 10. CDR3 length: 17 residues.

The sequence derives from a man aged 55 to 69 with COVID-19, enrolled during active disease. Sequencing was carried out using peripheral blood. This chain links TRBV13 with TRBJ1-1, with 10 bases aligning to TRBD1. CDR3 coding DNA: TGTGCCAGCAGCCCCATCCGGGACAGGGGCTCGAACACTGAAGCTTTCTTT. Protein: CASSPIRDRGSNTEAFF. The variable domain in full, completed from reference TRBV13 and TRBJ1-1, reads AAGVIQSPRHLIKEKRETATLKCYPIPRHDTVYWYQQGPGQDPQFLISFYEKMQSDKGSIPDRFSAQQFSDYHSELNMSSLELGDSALYFCASSPIRDRGSNTEAFFGQGTRLTVV.